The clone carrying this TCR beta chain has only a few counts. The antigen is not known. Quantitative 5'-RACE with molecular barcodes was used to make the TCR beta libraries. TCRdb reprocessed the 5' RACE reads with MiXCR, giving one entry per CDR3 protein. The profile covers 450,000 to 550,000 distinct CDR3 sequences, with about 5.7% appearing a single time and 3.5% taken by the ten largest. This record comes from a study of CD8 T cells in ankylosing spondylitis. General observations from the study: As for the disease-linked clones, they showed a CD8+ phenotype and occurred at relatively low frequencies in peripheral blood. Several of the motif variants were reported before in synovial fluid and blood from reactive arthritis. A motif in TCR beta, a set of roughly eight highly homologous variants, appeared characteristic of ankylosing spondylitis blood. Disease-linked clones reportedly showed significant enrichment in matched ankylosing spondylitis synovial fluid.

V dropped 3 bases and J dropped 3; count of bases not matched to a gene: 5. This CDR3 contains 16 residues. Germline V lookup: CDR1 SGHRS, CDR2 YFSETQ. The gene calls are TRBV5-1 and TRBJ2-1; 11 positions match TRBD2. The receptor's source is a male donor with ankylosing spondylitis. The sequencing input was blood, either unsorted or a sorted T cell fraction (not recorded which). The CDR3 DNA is TGCGCCAGCAGCTGGCCTCTAGCGGGGGGCTACAATGAGCAGTTCTTC. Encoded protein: CASSWPLAGGYNEQFF.